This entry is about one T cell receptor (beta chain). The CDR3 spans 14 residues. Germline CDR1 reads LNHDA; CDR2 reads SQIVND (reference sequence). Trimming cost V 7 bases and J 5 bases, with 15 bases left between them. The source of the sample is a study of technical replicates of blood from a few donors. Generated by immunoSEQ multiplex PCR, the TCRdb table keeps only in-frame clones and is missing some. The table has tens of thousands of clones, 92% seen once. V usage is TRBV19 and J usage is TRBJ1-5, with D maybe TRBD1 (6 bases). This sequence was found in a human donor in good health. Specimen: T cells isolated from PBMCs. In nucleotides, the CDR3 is TGTGCCAGTACGTCCTTGACAGGTTATCAGCCCCAGCATTTT. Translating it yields CASTSLTGYQPQHF. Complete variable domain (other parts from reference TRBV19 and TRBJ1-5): DGGITQSPKYLFRKEGQNVTLSCEQNLNHDAMYWYRQDPGQGLRLIYYSQIVNDFQKGDIAEGYSVSREKKESFPLTVTSAQKNPTAFYLCASTSLTGYQPQHFGDGTRLSIL.